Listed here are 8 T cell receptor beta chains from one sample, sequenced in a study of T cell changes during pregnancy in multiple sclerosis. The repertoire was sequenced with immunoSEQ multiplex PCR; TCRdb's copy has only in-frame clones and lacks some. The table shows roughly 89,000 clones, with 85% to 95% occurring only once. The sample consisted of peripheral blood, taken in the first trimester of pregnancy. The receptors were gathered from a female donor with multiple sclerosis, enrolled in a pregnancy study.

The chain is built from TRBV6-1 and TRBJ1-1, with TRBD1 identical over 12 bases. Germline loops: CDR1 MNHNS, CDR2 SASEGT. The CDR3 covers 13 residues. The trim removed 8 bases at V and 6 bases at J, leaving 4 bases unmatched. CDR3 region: CASVGTGGSEAFF. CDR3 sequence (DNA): TGTGCCAGCGTCGGGACAGGGGGCTCTGAAGCTTTCTTT.

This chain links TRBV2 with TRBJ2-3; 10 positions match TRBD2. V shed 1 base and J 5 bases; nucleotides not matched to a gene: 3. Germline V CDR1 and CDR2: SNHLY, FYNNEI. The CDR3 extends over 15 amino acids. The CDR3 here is CASSEGLAGIDTQYF. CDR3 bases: TGTGCCAGCAGTGAAGGACTAGCGGGTATAGATACGCAGTATTTT.

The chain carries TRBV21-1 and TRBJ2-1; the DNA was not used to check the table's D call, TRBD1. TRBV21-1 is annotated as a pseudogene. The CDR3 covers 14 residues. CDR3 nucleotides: TGTGCCAGCAGCAAAGCTGGCAGGGACAATGAGCAGTTCTTC. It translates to CASSKAGRDNEQFF.

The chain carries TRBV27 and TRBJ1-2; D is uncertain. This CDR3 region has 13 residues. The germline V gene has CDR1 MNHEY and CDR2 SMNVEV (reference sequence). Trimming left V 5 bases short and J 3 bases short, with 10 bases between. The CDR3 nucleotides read TGTGCCAGCAGTCCCGAGGGCTACTATGGCTACACCTTC. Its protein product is CASSPEGYYGYTF.

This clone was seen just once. CDR3 residues: CASSVAPGVGSYEQYF. As DNA, the CDR3 is TGTGCCAGCAGCGTAGCCCCCGGGGTAGGGTCCTACGAGCAGTACTTC. The chain recombines TRBV9 with TRBJ2-7; tentative D call: TRBD2 (5 bases). The CDR3 totals 16 residues. The V and J ends lost 0 bases and 1 base respectively, with 14 bases between them. Germline V gene data show CDR1 as SGDLS and CDR2 as YYNGEE. Full variable domain (missing parts from reference TRBV9 and TRBJ2-7): DSGVTQTPKHLITATGQRVTLRCSPRSGDLSVYWYQQSLDQGLQFLIQYYNGEERAKGNILERFSAQQFPDLHSELNLSSLELGDSALYFCASSVAPGVGSYEQYFGPGTRLTVT.

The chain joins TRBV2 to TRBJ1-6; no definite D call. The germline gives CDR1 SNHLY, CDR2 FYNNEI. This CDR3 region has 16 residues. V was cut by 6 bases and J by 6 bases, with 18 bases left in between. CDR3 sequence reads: CASSDDTPAINSPLHF. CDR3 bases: TGTGCCAGCAGCGACGACACCCCAGCCATTAATTCACCCCTCCACTTT.

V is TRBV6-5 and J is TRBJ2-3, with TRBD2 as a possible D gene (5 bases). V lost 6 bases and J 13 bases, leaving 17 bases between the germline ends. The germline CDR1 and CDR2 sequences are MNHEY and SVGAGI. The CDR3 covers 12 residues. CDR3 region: CASRPPTSYEYF. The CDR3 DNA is TGTGCCAGCAGGCCTCCTACTAGTTACGAGTATTTT.

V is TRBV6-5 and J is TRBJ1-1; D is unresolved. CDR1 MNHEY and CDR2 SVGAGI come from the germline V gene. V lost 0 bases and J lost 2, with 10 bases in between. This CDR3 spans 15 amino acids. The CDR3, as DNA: TGTGCCAGCAGTTACTCGGCCGAGGGAAACACTGAAGCTTTCTTT. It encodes CASSYSAEGNTEAFF.